A selection of T cell receptor beta chains follows, all from one sample in a study of molecular identifiers for immune sequencing clone quantification. TCRdb redid the calling of the PCR reads with MiXCR, one entry per CDR3 protein. The data hold approximately 500,000 distinct CDR3 sequences, with 20% to 25% observed a single time. The sample consisted of naive CD8+ T cells from blood, with Jurkat cell RNA spiked in. These receptors were collected from a human donor in good health. Some libraries in this study had Jurkat cell RNA spiked in. Both conserved end residues are part of each CDR3. The D gene is left open where the match is weak. Rows give clone size only sometimes, using once, few, many, or a class for an expanded clone.

DNA | CDR3 | J | D | size | V
TGTGCCAGCAGTTTGACAGACAATAGCAATCAGCCCCAGCATTTT | CASSLTDNSNQPQHF | TRBJ1-5 | - | many | TRBV6-5
TGTGCCAGCAGTGTGGGACTAGCGGGAGTCGCAGATACGCAGTATTTT | CASSVGLAGVADTQYF | TRBJ2-3 | TRBD2 | many | TRBV12-3/TRBV12-4
TGTGCCAGCAGTACCTGGATGGCTAATTCACCCCTCCACTTT | CASSTWMANSPLHF | TRBJ1-6 | - | many | TRBV12-3/TRBV12-4
TGTGCCAGCAGTTTAGGATTGGCCTCTGGGGCCAACGTCCTGACTTTC | CASSLGLASGANVLTF | TRBJ2-6 | - | few | TRBV12-3/TRBV12-4
TGTGCCAGCACTCTCCTAGCGGGAGAAGAGACCCAGTACTTC | CASTLLAGEETQYF | TRBJ2-5 | TRBD2 | - | TRBV6-5
TGTGCCAGCAGAAACGGGGCGAGCTATGGGGACGAGCAGTACTTC | CASRNGASYGDEQYF | TRBJ2-7 | - | few | TRBV7-9
TGCGCCAGCAGCCTGGACAGATTTAACTACGAGCAGTACTTC | CASSLDRFNYEQYF | TRBJ2-7 | - | many | TRBV4-3
TGTGCCAGCAGTCTCCAAACACTAGTTGCTTTGATGGGGGAGACCCAGTACTTC | CASSLQTLVALMGETQYF | TRBJ2-5 | - | few | TRBV2
TGTGCCAGCAGCGGCAGGGGGCTCGATGAAAAACTGTTTTTT | CASSGRGLDEKLFF | TRBJ1-4 | TRBD1 | many | TRBV7-9
TGTGCCAGCAGTGGGCATTACGAGCAGTACTTC | CASSGHYEQYF | TRBJ2-7 | - | many | TRBV25-1
TGTGCCAGCAGCTTAGACGGCAGGGGAGGTTCACCCCTCCACTTT | CASSLDGRGGSPLHF | TRBJ1-6 | - | few | TRBV7-2
TGCGCCAGCAGCTTGTTGCCTAGCGGGGGGAACGAGCAGTACTTC | CASSLLPSGGNEQYF | TRBJ2-7 | TRBD2 | many | TRBV5-1
TGCGCCAGCAGCTTGGTGGGAGAGACCCAGTACTTC | CASSLVGETQYF | TRBJ2-5 | - | many | TRBV5-1
TGTGCCAGCAGTTTAGAGAATTCACCCCTCCACTTT | CASSLENSPLHF | TRBJ1-6 | - | - | TRBV12-3/TRBV12-4
TGTGCCAGCAGCTTCCGGGAGCAGTACTTC | CASSFREQYF | TRBJ2-7 | - | - | TRBV11-2
TGTGCCAGCAGCTATCCCGGACAGGGGGTGAACACTGAAGCTTTCTTT | CASSYPGQGVNTEAFF | TRBJ1-1 | TRBD1 | many | TRBV7-9
TGCGGTGCTAGTGCGGGCGTTTACTCCTACGAGCAGTACTTC | CGASAGVYSYEQYF | TRBJ2-7 | - | - | TRBV20-1
TGCGCCAGCAGCCAAGCCCGGAGCCTCGACAGTACTGAGACCCAGTACTTC | CASSQARSLDSTETQYF | TRBJ2-5 | - | many | TRBV4-1
TGTGCCAGCAGTGAGGGCAGGGGGAGCCTCTACGAGCAGTACTTC | CASSEGRGSLYEQYF | TRBJ2-7 | TRBD1 | few | TRBV6-1
TGCGCCAGCAGCTTGGCCCGGGGACTAGCGGGGCTGGATACGCAGTATTTT | CASSLARGLAGLDTQYF | TRBJ2-3 | TRBD2 | many | TRBV5-1
TGTGCCTCCGGGTGGAGCAACACAGATACGCAGTATTTT | CASGWSNTDTQYF | TRBJ2-3 | - | few | TRBV5-4
TGCAGTGCAACGAACACCAAACAGGTCGCAACTAATGAAAAACTGTTTTTT | CSATNTKQVATNEKLFF | TRBJ1-4 | - | many | TRBV20-1
TGTGCCAGCAGTGCGCCAGGACCGAACACCGGGGAGCTGTTTTTT | CASSAPGPNTGELFF | TRBJ2-2 | - | - | TRBV25-1
TGCGCCAGCAGCAGAGAATGGGCAACCGGGGAGCTGTTTTTT | CASSREWATGELFF | TRBJ2-2 | - | few | TRBV4-1
TGCAGCGTTGATTATGGGACAGGGGACACAGATACGCAGTATTTT | CSVDYGTGDTDTQYF | TRBJ2-3 | TRBD1 | many | TRBV29-1
TGCGCCAGCAGCCAAGGTGTAGCGATGAAGACCCAGTACTTC | CASSQGVAMKTQYF | TRBJ2-5 | - | many | TRBV4-3
TGTGCCTGGAGTGCTCAGGGGGGAGATACGCAGTATTTT | CAWSAQGGDTQYF | TRBJ2-3 | - | few | TRBV30
TGTGCCAGCAGAGGGGCATATAGCACAGATACGCAGTATTTT | CASRGAYSTDTQYF | TRBJ2-3 | - | many | TRBV27
TGTGCCAGCAGTTCCCTAGCGGGAGGCACAGATACGCAGTATTTT | CASSSLAGGTDTQYF | TRBJ2-3 | TRBD2 | many | TRBV28